This T cell receptor (beta chain) is drawn from a study of T-cell reconstitution after alpha-beta-depleted transplantation in children. During its preparation, the TCRbeta library received unique molecular identifiers. TCRdb recomputed calls from the PCR reads with MiXCR, one row per CDR3 protein. Among about 980,000 distinct CDR3 sequences, less than 30% were seen once, and the ten largest hold about 28%. CDR1 LGHDT and CDR2 YNNKEL come from the germline V gene (reference sequence). CDR3 length: 14 residues. V was clipped by 1 base and J by 0 bases, with 5 bases between them. This clonotype was detected ten times or more.

This specimen was PBMCs, mostly from graft donor cells, taken 360 days after TCRalphabeta/CD19-depleted stem cell transplant. J is TRBJ2-3 and V is TRBV3-1; D gene uncertain. This receptor was identified in a boy under three years old who had a stem cell transplant for SCID, so the T cells may come from the graft donor. The CDR3 region is CASSQGQSTDTQYF. In nucleotides, the CDR3 is TGTGCCAGCAGCCAAGGGCAGAGCACAGATACGCAGTATTTT.